This TCR beta chain originates from a study of PD-1 blockade in classical Hodgkin lymphoma. Time point indicated: cycle 4 day 1 (C4D1), after less than 7 weeks of nivolumab. Every patient experienced relapse after autologous stem cell transplantation, and brentuximab vedotin exposure varied. This clone was counted a single time. Repertoires were generated with immunoSEQ multiplex PCR, while TCRdb's copy carries only in-frame clones and drops some. The sample has nearly 20,000 clones, over 75% seen once. Germline V CDR1 and CDR2: LNHDA, SQIVND (reference sequence). V shed 6 bases, J shed 2 bases, and the junction held 7 bases outside the gene matches. CDR3 length: 15 residues.

The chain employs TRBV19 and TRBJ1-5, with TRBD1 matching 7 bases. This sample comprised peripheral blood mononuclear cells (PBMCs), obtained before the fourth cycle of nivolumab. The receptor was isolated from a human donor with classical Hodgkin lymphoma. CDR3 in amino acids: CASSPTGLGNQPQHF. CDR3 sequence (DNA): TGTGCCAGTAGCCCGACAGGGTTGGGCAATCAGCCCCAGCATTTT.